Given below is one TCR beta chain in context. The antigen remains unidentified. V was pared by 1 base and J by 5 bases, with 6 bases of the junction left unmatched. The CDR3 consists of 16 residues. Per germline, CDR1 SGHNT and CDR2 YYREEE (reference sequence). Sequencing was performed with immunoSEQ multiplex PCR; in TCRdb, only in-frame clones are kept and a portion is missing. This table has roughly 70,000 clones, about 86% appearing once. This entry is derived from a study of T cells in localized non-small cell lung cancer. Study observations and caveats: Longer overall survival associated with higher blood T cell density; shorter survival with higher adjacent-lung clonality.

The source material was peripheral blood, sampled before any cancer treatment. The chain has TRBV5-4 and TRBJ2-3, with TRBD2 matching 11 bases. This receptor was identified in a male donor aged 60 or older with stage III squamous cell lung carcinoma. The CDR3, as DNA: TGTGCCAGCAGCTTGTTTAGCGGGGGGGCCGGAGATACGCAGTATTTT. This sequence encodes CASSLFSGGAGDTQYF.